This T cell receptor (beta chain) was recovered during a study of regulatory T cells in long-lasting Graves disease. Trimming cost V 5 bases and J 1 base; bases outside gene matches: 18. The CDR3 is 19 amino acids. Germline loops: CDR1 MDHEN, CDR2 SYDVKM. This sample's time point: newly diagnosed GD, antithyroid drugs for less than 3 months. PBMCs provided the RNA from which the TCR library was made. At least ten counts were recorded for this clonotype. The antigen is undetermined. Findings and caveats of the study: Favored usage of TRBV28, TRBJ1-2 and TRBJ2-5 was recorded in persistent disease.

HTBI primers from iRepertoire and Arm-PCR of CDR3 regions yielded the TCR beta libraries. Authors' methods: Across samples, 60 to 75 TRBV and about 15 TRBJ segments were found. TCRdb ran MiXCR on the multiplex PCR reads and lists one entry per CDR3 protein. TCRdb's processing, not the authors', yielded these V and J calls. The table records hundreds of thousands of distinct CDR3 sequences, roughly 16% of them present only once. The same data also went into a second study, on T cells in Graves' hyperthyroidism and ophthalmopathy. As reported in that work: The TCR CDR3 was amplified in a first-round RT-PCR using the HTBI primer set.

The sample here was peripheral blood mononuclear cells (PBMCs), taken at new diagnosis, from a patient treated with antithyroid drugs. The sequence was obtained from a woman in her thirties with Graves disease. The chain employs TRBV28 and TRBJ2-7, with 9 positions matching TRBD2. CDR3 region: CASSEIPGLASFRSYEQYF. CDR3 bases: TGTGCCAGCAGTGAGATCCCGGGACTAGCAAGCTTCCGATCCTACGAGCAGTACTTC.